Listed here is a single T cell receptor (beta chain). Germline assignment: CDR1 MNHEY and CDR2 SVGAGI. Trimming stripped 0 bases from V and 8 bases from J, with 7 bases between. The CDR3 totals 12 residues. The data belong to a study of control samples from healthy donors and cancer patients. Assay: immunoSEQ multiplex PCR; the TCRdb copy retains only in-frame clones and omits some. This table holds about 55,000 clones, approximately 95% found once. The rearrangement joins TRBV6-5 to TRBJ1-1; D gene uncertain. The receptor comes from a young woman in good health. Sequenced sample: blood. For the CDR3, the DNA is TGTGCCAGCAGTTACTCTGGGAGGGAAGCTTTCTTT. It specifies CASSYSGREAFF.